Given below is one T cell receptor beta chain in context. Its antigen is unidentified. This sample was taken from a study of regulatory T cells in long-lasting Graves disease. General study points: The study found TRBV28, TRBJ1-2 and TRBJ2-5 favored in persistent disease. Persistent Graves' disease cases displayed lower TCR diversity than newly diagnosed ones.

This CDR3 region has 16 residues. Germline V CDR1 and CDR2: LNHDA, SQIVND (reference sequence). V lost 4 bases and J 0 bases, leaving 13 bases between the germline ends. Building of the TCR beta libraries involved iRepertoire HTBI primers and Arm-PCR of CDR3 regions. TCRdb independently ran MiXCR on the multiplex PCR reads; one entry per CDR3 protein. The sample records roughly 420,000 distinct CDR3 sequences, 14% being singletons. Regarding time point: newly diagnosed GD, antithyroid drugs for less than 3 months. From PBMCs, RNA was extracted and then used to make the TCR library. These data were also reused for a study on T cells in Graves' hyperthyroidism and ophthalmopathy. That source reports: A set of HTBI primers served as the primers for a first-round RT-PCR of the TCR CDR3. Model output signaled ophthalmopathy a median approximately 6.2 months ahead of onset.

The material was peripheral blood mononuclear cells (PBMCs), obtained at new diagnosis, from a patient treated with antithyroid drugs. The clonotype was recovered from a woman between 45 and 60 years old with Graves disease. This chain uses TRBV19 with TRBJ1-5, with D hard to call. CDR3 nucleotides: TGTGCCAGTAGTAAACGACGGGGATATAGCAATCAGCCCCAGCATTTT. Translation: CASSKRRGYSNQPQHF.